This T cell receptor beta chain stems from a study of cytomegalovirus exposure and HLA in healthy donors. Study background: A prior study identified 117 million unique TCR beta sequences from about 200 million T cells.

PCR used 60 Vbeta primers and 13 Jbeta primers. Clones were sequenced by immunoSEQ multiplex PCR, and TCRdb holds only the in-frame ones, with some missing. The data contain some 150,000 clones, less than 80% of them singletons. About this clone: Its target is unknown. Other DNA sequences of this sample code for an identical CDR3.

General study results and limits: An analysis was carried out later, and it reportedly showed fewer N-insertions in an Asian-associated ancestry cluster than the approximately 700-donor mean. V- and J-gene trimming of TCR beta was linked (in a later analysis) to a missense DCLRE1C variant.

The CDR3 runs 14 residues. Germline assignment: CDR1 MNHEY and CDR2 SMNVEV (reference sequence). The trim removed 5 bases at V and 4 bases at J, leaving 8 bases unmatched. The sequence derives from a man aged 35 to 55 in good health and CMV-seronegative. The sample consisted of PBMCs. V is TRBV27 and J is TRBJ2-7, with 7 bases that match TRBD1. The CDR3 sequence: CASSHRDSIYEQYF. The CDR3 DNA sequence: TGTGCCAGCAGTCACCGGGACAGCATTTACGAGCAGTACTTC.